This TCR beta chain was recovered during a study of cytomegalovirus exposure and HLA in healthy donors. The CDR3 is 13 residues long. In germline, CDR1 is GTSNPN, CDR2 SVGIG (reference sequence). The ends were cut back, 5 bases at V and 7 bases at J, with 15 bases in the middle. This clone showed up just a few times. The PCR employed 60 Vbeta primers together with 13 Jbeta primers. TCRdb's copy holds only in-frame clones and misses some; the assay was immunoSEQ multiplex PCR. Among around 110,000 clones listed, 9.5% were seen once. This receptor was identified in a man aged 25-40 years in good health and CMV-seronegative. Source material: PBMCs. The chain has TRBV30 and TRBJ2-4; D is ambiguous. The chain's CDR3 is CAWALLNGNIQYF. The DNA for the CDR3 is TGTGCCTGGGCACTTTTAAACGGGAACATTCAGTACTTC.